The 2 T cell receptor beta chains presented below share a single source sample, sequenced in a study of blood T cell repertoires in COVID-19. The assay was immunoSEQ multiplex PCR, and TCRdb's table has in-frame clones only and misses some. The profile shows more than 95,000 clones, about 83% of them singletons. The sample comprised peripheral blood. All receptors come from a human donor in a cohort sampled during active COVID-19.

The CDR3 DNA reads TGCGCCAGCAGTGAGACTAGCGGGAGAAGCAATGAGCAGTTCTTC. Its protein is CASSETSGRSNEQFF. The chain uses TRBV10-1 and TRBJ2-1; 11 bases are shared with TRBD2. Germline assignment: CDR1 WNHNN and CDR2 SYGVQD (reference sequence). This CDR3 contains 15 residues. Trimming took 2 bases from V and 6 from J; bases not matched to a gene: 3.

The chain has TRBV15 and TRBJ1-6; no definite D call. CDR3 size: 15 residues. The V and J ends lost 5 bases and 10 bases respectively, with 18 bases between them. Per germline, CDR1 LNHNV and CDR2 YYDKDF (reference sequence). The CDR3 region is CATSRRELLGSPLHF. CDR3 DNA sequence: TGTGCCACCAGCCGCCGGGAGCTCCTTGGGTCACCCCTCCACTTT.